This T cell receptor (beta chain) was sequenced during a study of T-cell memory formation after mild COVID-19. For the study at large: TCR clusters largely stayed donor specific.

This clonotype was recorded at least ten times. Antigen unknown. Amplification by 5'RACE using constant-segment primers produced TCR alpha and TCR beta cDNA libraries that carried sample barcodes and UMIs. One entry per CDR3 protein results from TCRdb running MiXCR on the 5' RACE reads. The sample holds around 340,000 distinct CDR3 sequences, 14% seen once. Broader study findings: Whereas later expanders leaned CD4+, clones contracting day 15 to 85 showed a balanced CD4/CD8 makeup. Shrinking CD4+ clones resided mostly in CM and EM, and CD8+ ones in EMRA.

Sequenced material: PBMCs or a T cell subset sorted from them (not recorded which). The sequence was obtained from a man between 18 and 35 years old who had mild COVID-19 (a few samples of this study predate the infection). Cell type and time point are not known.

The CDR3 coding sequence is TGTGCCAGCAGCGGGAGGGGCAATGAGCAGTTCTTC. Protein product: CASSGRGNEQFF. The rearrangement uses TRBV7-9 and TRBJ2-1, with TRBD2 identical over 7 bases. The CDR3 contains 12 residues. J was trimmed by 6 bases and V by 5 bases; bases with no gene match: 1. Germline loops: CDR1 SEHNR, CDR2 FQNEAQ (reference sequence).